These 29 T cell receptor beta chains came from one sample sequenced in a study of blood T cell repertoires in COVID-19. This table comes from immunoSEQ multiplex PCR, and its TCRdb copy is limited to in-frame clones, with some not included. The repertoire has roughly 170,000 clones, about 85% of them found once; the top ten carry roughly 1.3%. Sample: peripheral blood. These TCRs come from a man aged 55 to 70 who had recovered from COVID-19.

The gene calls are TRBV9 and TRBJ2-7; D uncertain. This CDR3 region has 15 residues. V was clipped by 0 bases and J by 3 bases, with 13 bases between them. Looked up from germline, CDR1 is SGDLS and CDR2 is YYNGEE. CDR3 protein: CASSVGAGVVYEQYF. The CDR3 nucleotides read TGTGCCAGCAGCGTAGGGGCAGGTGTAGTCTACGAGCAGTACTTC.

V usage is TRBV28 and J usage is TRBJ1-3; D is ambiguous. V was pared by 4 bases and J by 3 bases, with 13 bases between. The CDR3 runs to 15 residues. The germline V gene has CDR1 MDHEN and CDR2 SYDVKM. DNA of the CDR3: TGTGCCAGCAGTTCAATCTCGGACTTTGGAAACACCATATATTTT. Protein sequence: CASSSISDFGNTIYF.

The chain carries TRBV29-1 and TRBJ1-5; unclear D gene. In germline, CDR1 is SQVTM, CDR2 ANQGSEA. Trimming stripped 2 bases from V and 3 bases from J, with 8 bases between. This CDR3 region has 13 residues. The CDR3 region is CSVETQANQPQHF. The CDR3 DNA sequence: TGCAGCGTTGAAACGCAGGCCAATCAGCCCCAGCATTTT.

The V gene is TRBV7-2, the J gene TRBJ2-5; 11 nucleotides line up with TRBD2. Germline values: CDR1 SGHTA, CDR2 FQGNSA. After removal of 3 bases from V and 0 bases from J, the junction contained 3 bases not matched to a gene. The length of the CDR3 is 16 residues. This CDR3 is CASSLLAGGNQETQYF. CDR3 sequence (DNA): TGTGCCAGCAGCTTGCTAGCGGGGGGCAACCAAGAGACCCAGTACTTC.

This clone came up once. V usage is TRBV7-2 and J usage is TRBJ2-3, with TRBD1 as a possible D gene (5 bases). The CDR3 extends over 15 amino acids. The germline V gene encodes CDR1 SGHTA and CDR2 FQGNSA. Deletions cut 4 bases from V and 5 bases from J, with 16 bases between. CDR3 in DNA: TGTGCCAGCAGCTGGCTGAGTCAGGGAATAGATACGCAGTATTTT. Translation gives CASSWLSQGIDTQYF.

The chain employs TRBV7-2 and TRBJ1-5; a weak D match, TRBD1 (5 bases). The CDR3 loop spans 13 amino acids. V was pared by 5 bases and J by 6 bases, with 11 bases between. Germline CDR1 and CDR2: SGHTA and FQGNSA. Here the CDR3 reads CASSTQGSQPQHF. The CDR3, as DNA: TGTGCCAGCAGCACTCAGGGTAGTCAGCCCCAGCATTTT. The complete variable domain, with remaining parts taken from reference TRBV7-2 and TRBJ1-5, reads GAGVSQSPSNKVTEKGKDVELRCDPISGHTALYWYRQSLGQGLEFLIYFQGNSAPDKSGLPSDRFSAERTGGSVSTLTIQRTQQEDSAVYLCASSTQGSQPQHFGDGTRLSIL.

V gene TRBV29-1 combines with J gene TRBJ2-7; TRBD1 is a possible D gene (5 bases). The CDR3 length is 14 residues. The V end was cut by 4 bases, the J end by 4 bases, with 17 bases between. Germline V gene sequence: CDR1 SQVTM, CDR2 ANQGSEA. CDR3 in DNA: TGCAGCGTTGTCCCGCAGGGCCTCAGTTACGAGCAGTACTTC. Its translation: CSVVPQGLSYEQYF.

This chain uses TRBV4-3 with TRBJ2-7; 8 bases fit TRBD2. V was clipped by 0 bases and J by 0 bases; unmatched bases: 4. CDR1 and CDR2 (germline): LGHNA, YSLEER. This CDR3 spans 16 amino acids. CDR3 nucleotide sequence: TGCGCCAGCAGCCAAGATCCGGGGGGGACCTCCTACGAGCAGTACTTC. Its translation is CASSQDPGGTSYEQYF.

This rearrangement joins TRBV29-1 to TRBJ2-3, with 9 bases matching TRBD1. Germline CDR1 is SQVTM and CDR2 is ANQGSEA. The CDR3 consists of 16 residues. With V trimmed by 2 bases and J by 2 bases, 8 bases remained unmatched. CDR3 loop: CSVESPGQGFTDTQYF. The CDR3 coding sequence is TGCAGCGTTGAATCACCGGGACAGGGCTTCACAGATACGCAGTATTTT.

The chain uses TRBV9 and TRBJ2-7; maybe TRBD2 (6 bases). The CDR3 is made up of 12 amino acids. Germline V gene data show CDR1 as SGDLS and CDR2 as YYNGEE. V was trimmed by 1 base and J by 7 bases, leaving 9 bases between them. The CDR3 DNA reads as TGTGCCAGCAGCGTATCGGGGGTTGAGCAGTACTTC. Its translation: CASSVSGVEQYF.

This sequence joins TRBV12-3 or TRBV12-4 and TRBJ1-2; D may be TRBD1 (6 bases). The V gene lost 6 bases and the J gene lost 7 bases, with 12 bases spanning the gap. The length of the CDR3 is 12 residues. This CDR3 reads CASSPGARGYTF. The CDR3 nucleotides are TGTGCCAGCAGCCCAGGGGCGCGTGGCTACACCTTC.

The rearrangement links TRBV19 to TRBJ2-5; D gene uncertain. The CDR3 has 13 residues. Trimming cost V 3 bases and J 3 bases, with 8 bases left between them. The germline CDR1 and CDR2 sequences are LNHDA and SQIVND (reference sequence). The CDR3 DNA follows: TGTGCCAGTAGTATTGGAACAGAAGAGACCCAGTACTTC. It specifies CASSIGTEETQYF.

A single count supports this clone. The J gene is TRBJ2-5, the V gene TRBV15; the D gene is possibly TRBD2 (5 bases). Germline V lookup: CDR1 LNHNV, CDR2 YYDKDF (reference sequence). The germline V and J ends were trimmed by 4 bases and 2 bases, with 14 bases remaining between them. The length of the CDR3 is 15 residues. CDR3 region: CATSKSGMGQETQYF. The DNA of the CDR3 is TGTGCCACCAGCAAGTCCGGGATGGGGCAAGAGACCCAGTACTTC.

The chain joins TRBV25-1 to TRBJ2-1, with 7 nucleotides matching TRBD2. The CDR3 totals 13 residues. Looked up from germline, CDR1 is MGHDK and CDR2 is SYGVNS. V trimming: 6 bases; J trimming: 7 bases; junction bases outside the gene matches: 6. The CDR3 DNA sequence: TGTGCCAGCAGCCCGGGGGGTCAAAATGAGCAGTTCTTC. Amino acids: CASSPGGQNEQFF.

The chain is built from TRBV4-2 and TRBJ1-5; TRBD1 matches at 8 bases. V was clipped by 3 bases and J by 4 bases; unmatched bases: 5. From germline, CDR1 is LGHNA and CDR2 YNFKEQ. The CDR3 has 15 amino acids. CDR3 bases: TGTGCCAGCAGCCAGACAGGGGAGGAAAATCAGCCCCAGCATTTT. It yields the protein CASSQTGEENQPQHF.

Of note for this clone: The identical CDR3 is also encoded by other nucleotide sequences in the sample. The chain carries TRBV6-5 and TRBJ1-4; D is perhaps TRBD1 (6 bases). CDR1 is MNHEY and CDR2 is SVGAGI in the germline V gene. CDR3 length: 14 amino acids. Trimming shortened V by 0 bases and J by 7 bases, and 9 bases separated the two germline ends. CDR3: CASSYSTQGEKLFF. The CDR3 DNA sequence: TGTGCCAGCAGTTACTCCACACAGGGTGAAAAACTGTTTTTT.

This chain joins TRBV6-5 and TRBJ1-3; 7 bases align to TRBD1. Trimming cost V 6 bases and J 2 bases; bases outside gene matches: 4. The V gene's germline CDR1 is MNHEY and CDR2 SVGAGI. The CDR3 sequence is 14 residues long. The CDR3: CASSRGQAGNTIYF. For the CDR3, the DNA is TGTGCCAGCAGCCGCGGACAGGCTGGAAACACCATATATTTT.

This clone was seen only once. The genes are TRBV5-4 and TRBJ2-7; tentatively, D is TRBD1 (6 bases). The CDR3 is made up of 14 amino acids. Germline lookup yields CDR1 SGHNT and CDR2 YYREEE (reference sequence). Between the trimmed V and J ends, which lost 6 bases and 3 bases, there was a span of 16 bases. The CDR3 DNA reads as TGTGCCAGCACCCAAACAGGGATCGACTACGAGCAGTACTTC. Its protein product is CASTQTGIDYEQYF.

This chain uses TRBV5-1 with TRBJ1-1; D is possibly TRBD1 (5 bases). The CDR3 extends over 15 amino acids. V was cut by 2 bases and J by 1 base, with 12 bases left in between. Germline-derived CDR1 and CDR2 are SGHRS and YFSETQ. The CDR3 protein is CASSFRAPGNTEAFF. CDR3 nucleotides: TGCGCCAGCAGCTTCAGGGCCCCCGGGAACACTGAAGCTTTCTTT.

The chain combines TRBV5-1 with TRBJ2-5; perhaps TRBD2 as D (5 bases). Trimming shortened V by 0 bases and J by 4 bases, and 7 bases separated the two germline ends. CDR1 SGHRS and CDR2 YFSETQ come from the germline V gene. CDR3 length: 13 amino acids. Here the CDR3 DNA reads TGCGCCAGCAGCTTGGAAGGGAGAGAGACCCAGTACTTC. It is translated as CASSLEGRETQYF.

CDR3 sequence (DNA): TGTGCCAGCAGTCGACAGGGCTATAGTGCCCCTAATCAGCCCCAGCATTTT. The encoded protein is CASSRQGYSAPNQPQHF. The V and J genes are TRBV16 and TRBJ1-5, with TRBD1 matching over 7 bases. Germline CDR1 KGHSY, CDR2 FQNENV. Trimming cost V 6 bases and J 4 bases; bases outside gene matches: 15. CDR3 length: 17 residues.

The chain joins TRBV9 to TRBJ1-4, with 7 bases that match TRBD1. The CDR3 consists of 14 residues. The V segment lost 4 bases and the J segment 6 bases; nucleotides outside the gene matches: 6. Per germline, CDR1 SGDLS and CDR2 YYNGEE. The CDR3 coding sequence is TGTGCCAGCAGCCGCGGGACAGTCGATGAAAAACTGTTTTTT. It yields the protein CASSRGTVDEKLFF.

The chain is built from TRBV7-3 and TRBJ2-3, with TRBD2 identical over 13 bases. V trimming: 4 bases; J trimming: 7 bases; junction bases outside the gene matches: 14. The CDR3 loop spans 18 amino acids. The germline V gene has CDR1 SGHTA and CDR2 FQGTGA. The DNA for the CDR3 is TGTGCCAGCAGCTCGCCCGTGACGACTAGCGGGGGGATGAATACGCAGTATTTT. Translating gives CASSSPVTTSGGMNTQYF.

This clone was seen a single time. The V call is TRBV27, the J call TRBJ1-5; 10 bases map to TRBD1. The germline CDR1 and CDR2 sequences are MNHEY and SMNVEV (reference sequence). V gave up 5 bases and J gave up 4 bases; unmatched junction bases: 5. CDR3 length: 15 residues. CDR3 sequence (DNA): TGTGCCAGCAGTCAATGGACAGGGGGTAATCAGCCCCAGCATTTT. Its protein product is CASSQWTGGNQPQHF.

The V and J genes are TRBV7-2 and TRBJ2-7; 11 bases line up with TRBD2. Trimming removed 2 bases from V and 6 bases from J; junction bases left unmatched: 6. CDR1 and CDR2 from the germline V gene are SGHTA and FQGNSA. CDR3 size: 15 residues. The CDR3 loop is CASSLQGLAGGEQYF. The CDR3 DNA sequence: TGTGCCAGCAGCTTACAAGGCCTAGCGGGGGGCGAGCAGTACTTC.

The chain couples TRBV30 to TRBJ1-5; D is ambiguous. The germline V gene encodes CDR1 GTSNPN and CDR2 SVGIG (reference sequence). This CDR3 is 13 amino acids long. Trimming took off 0 bases at V and 7 bases at J, with 10 bases between the two ends. This chain's CDR3 is CAWSVTEGQPQHF. The CDR3 region has the DNA TGTGCCTGGAGTGTAACAGAAGGACAGCCCCAGCATTTT.

The chain joins TRBV5-8 to TRBJ1-5, with no clear D. The CDR3 contains 17 residues. Trimming cost V 1 base and J 6 bases, with 20 bases left between them. From germline, CDR1 is SGHTS and CDR2 YDEGEE. The CDR3, as DNA: TGTGCCAGCAGCTTGTCCACGGGATCGAAGTACACTCAGCCCCAGCATTTT. Protein sequence: CASSLSTGSKYTQPQHF.

As DNA, the CDR3 is TGCGCCAGCAGCTTGGCCGATAGCAAGCCGGGGGACTCTTATGGCTACACCTTC. This encodes CASSLADSKPGDSYGYTF. This chain joins TRBV5-1 and TRBJ1-2, with TRBD1 as a possible D gene (5 bases). Deletions cut 0 bases from V and 5 bases from J, with 23 bases between. Germline-derived CDR1 and CDR2 are SGHRS and YFSETQ. The CDR3 sequence is 18 residues long.

This chain links TRBV5-1 with TRBJ1-4, with 8 bases matching TRBD1. V lost 0 bases, J lost 7 bases, and 8 bases stayed unmatched. Germline V gene lookup returns CDR1 SGHRS and CDR2 YFSETQ. This CDR3 is built from 16 residues. CDR3 nucleotides: TGCGCCAGCAGCTTGGGAGGGACAGGAGGTTCTGAAAAACTGTTTTTT. Translating it yields CASSLGGTGGSEKLFF.